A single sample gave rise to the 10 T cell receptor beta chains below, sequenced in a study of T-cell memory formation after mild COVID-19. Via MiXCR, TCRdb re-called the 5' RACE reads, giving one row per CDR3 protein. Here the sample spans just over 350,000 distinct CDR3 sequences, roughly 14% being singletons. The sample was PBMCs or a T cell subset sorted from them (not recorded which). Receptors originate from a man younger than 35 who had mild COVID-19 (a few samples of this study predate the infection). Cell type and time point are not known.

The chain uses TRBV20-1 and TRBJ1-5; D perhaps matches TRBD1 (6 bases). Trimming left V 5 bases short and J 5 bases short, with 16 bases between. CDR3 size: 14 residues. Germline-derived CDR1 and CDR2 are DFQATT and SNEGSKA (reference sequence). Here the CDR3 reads CSAQGGGPDQPQHF. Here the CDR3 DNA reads TGCAGTGCTCAGGGCGGGGGGCCTGATCAGCCCCAGCATTTT.

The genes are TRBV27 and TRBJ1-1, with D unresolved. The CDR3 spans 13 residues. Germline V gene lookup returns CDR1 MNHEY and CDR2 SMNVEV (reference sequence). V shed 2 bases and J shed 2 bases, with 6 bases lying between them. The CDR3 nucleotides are TGTGCCAGCAGTTTAAAGGTTAACACTGAAGCTTTCTTT. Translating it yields CASSLKVNTEAFF.

CDR3 nucleotides: TGCAGTGCTAGAGAGATCCTAGCGGGGGGTTCCTACGAGCAGTACTTC. Residues: CSAREILAGGSYEQYF. The rearrangement joins TRBV20-1 to TRBJ2-7; 11 bases agree with TRBD2. This CDR3 comprises 16 residues. V lost 0 bases, J lost 1 base, and 5 bases stayed unmatched. CDR1 is DFQATT and CDR2 is SNEGSKA in the germline V gene (reference sequence).

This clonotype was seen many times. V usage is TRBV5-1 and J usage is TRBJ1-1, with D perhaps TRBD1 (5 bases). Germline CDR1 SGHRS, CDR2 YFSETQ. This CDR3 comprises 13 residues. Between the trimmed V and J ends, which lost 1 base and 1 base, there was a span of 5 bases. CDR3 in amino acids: CASSLTGNTEAFF. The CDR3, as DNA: TGCGCCAGCAGCTTGACAGGGAACACTGAAGCTTTCTTT.

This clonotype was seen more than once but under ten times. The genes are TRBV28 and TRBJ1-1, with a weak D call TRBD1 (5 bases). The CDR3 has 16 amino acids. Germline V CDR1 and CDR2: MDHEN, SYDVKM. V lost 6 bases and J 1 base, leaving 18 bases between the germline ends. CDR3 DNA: TGTGCCAGCAGGCTACTCTCCGGGACGGAGAACACTGAAGCTTTCTTT. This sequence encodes CASRLLSGTENTEAFF.

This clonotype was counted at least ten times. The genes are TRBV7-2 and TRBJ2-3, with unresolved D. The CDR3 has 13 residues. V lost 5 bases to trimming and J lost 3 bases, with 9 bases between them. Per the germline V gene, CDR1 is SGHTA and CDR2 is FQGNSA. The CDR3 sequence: CASSSPETDTQYF. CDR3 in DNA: TGTGCCAGCAGCAGCCCAGAGACAGATACGCAGTATTTT.

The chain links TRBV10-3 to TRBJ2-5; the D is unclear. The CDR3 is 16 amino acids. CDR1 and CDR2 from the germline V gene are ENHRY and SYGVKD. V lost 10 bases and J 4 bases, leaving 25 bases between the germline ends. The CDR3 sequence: CATCQHRSASTETQYF. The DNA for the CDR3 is TGTGCCACCTGCCAACATCGAAGCGCCAGCACAGAGACCCAGTACTTC.

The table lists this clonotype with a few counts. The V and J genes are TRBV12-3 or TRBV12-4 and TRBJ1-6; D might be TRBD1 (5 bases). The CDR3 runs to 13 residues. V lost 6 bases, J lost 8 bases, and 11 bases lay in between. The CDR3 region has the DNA TGTGCCAGCAGGACCGCGGGGGATTCACCCCTCCACTTT. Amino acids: CASRTAGDSPLHF.

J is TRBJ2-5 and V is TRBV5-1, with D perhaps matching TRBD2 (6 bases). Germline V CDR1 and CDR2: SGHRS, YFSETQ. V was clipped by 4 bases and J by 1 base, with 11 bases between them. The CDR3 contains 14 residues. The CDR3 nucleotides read TGCGCCAGCAGCCCCGGGAGCGGCCAAGAGACCCAGTACTTC. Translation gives CASSPGSGQETQYF.

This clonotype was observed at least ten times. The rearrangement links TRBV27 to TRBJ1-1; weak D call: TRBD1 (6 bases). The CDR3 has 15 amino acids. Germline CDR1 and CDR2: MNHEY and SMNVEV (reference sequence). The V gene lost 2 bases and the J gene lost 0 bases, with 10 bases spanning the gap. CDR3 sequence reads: CASSLTGQLNTEAFF. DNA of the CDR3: TGTGCCAGCAGTTTAACCGGACAGCTGAACACTGAAGCTTTCTTT.